The clone carrying this T cell receptor beta chain has just a few counts. Its antigen is not identified. CD8+CD57+ cell expansion, shown by flow cytometry, had occurred in the patients selected for sequencing. There was no therapy given to any patient before the blood sampling took place. This specimen comes from a study of CD8+CD57+ T cells in acquired aplastic anemia. Looking at the study overall: Sorted CD4+ and CD8+ cells gave a mean 3.2 ug DNA, range roughly 0.2 to 27.4 ug. Study-wide points: Overlap between patients and controls comprised roughly 28 CD8+ CDR3 sequences. Patients and controls had CD8+ Simpson's diversity values that were not significantly distinct.

Genomic DNA served as template for TCR beta VDJ and CDR3 profiling. TCRdb fed the reads into MiXCR, producing one record per CDR3 protein. The sample has 200,000 to 250,000 distinct CDR3 sequences; approximately 65% are singletons. Germline CDR1 and CDR2: SGHTA and FQGNSA. This CDR3 is built from 16 residues. J lost 5 bases, V lost 5 bases, and 12 bases had no gene match. Sequencing was carried out using sorted CD4+, CD8+, or CD8+CD57+ T cells (not recorded which) from PBMCs. V and J are TRBV7-2 and TRBJ2-3; TRBD1 agrees at 8 bases. This sequence originates from a human donor with aplastic anemia. The DNA of the CDR3 is TGTGCCAGCAGCCTCAAACTGCAGGGGGCTGGAGATACGCAGTATTTT. Translated: CASSLKLQGAGDTQYF.